This entry lists 26 T cell receptor beta chains sequenced from one sample in a study of cytomegalovirus exposure and HLA in healthy donors. TCRdb keeps only in-frame clones here, not all; method: immunoSEQ multiplex PCR. The sample consists of about 84,000 clones, roughly 88% of them appearing once. The source material was PBMCs. The receptors here all came from a man aged 25-40 years in good health and CMV-seronegative.

The J gene is TRBJ1-2, the V gene TRBV4-1, with D tentatively TRBD1 (6 bases). This CDR3 has 15 amino acids. V lost 5 bases to trimming and J lost 0 bases, with 13 bases between them. Germline V lookup: CDR1 MGHRA, CDR2 YSYEKL. The DNA for the CDR3 is TGCGCCAGCAGCAAGGACAGTTTGCCTAACTATGGCTACACCTTC. It is translated as CASSKDSLPNYGYTF.

This chain connects TRBV7-9 to TRBJ1-2; D perhaps matches TRBD1 (6 bases). The CDR3 consists of 17 residues. In germline, CDR1 is SEHNR, CDR2 FQNEAQ (reference sequence). Trimming pared 3 bases from V and 6 bases from J, leaving 23 bases between. The CDR3 sequence is CASSFESLGGLLNGYTF. CDR3 DNA: TGTGCCAGCAGCTTTGAGAGCTTAGGGGGTTTATTAAATGGCTACACCTTC.

This clone was seen once. This chain uses TRBV28 with TRBJ1-3, with 8 bases lining up with TRBD1. Trimming took 6 bases from V and 3 from J; bases not matched to a gene: 7. CDR1 is MDHEN and CDR2 is SYDVKM in the germline V gene. The CDR3 runs 15 residues. The CDR3 bases are TGTGCCAGCAGCCGGACAGGGACGCTTGGAAACACCATATATTTT. Translating gives CASSRTGTLGNTIYF.

CDR3 sequence (DNA): TGTGCCAGTAGTATAGATCTGTCAGGGTACACTGAAGCTTTCTTT. Protein: CASSIDLSGYTEAFF. The chain links TRBV19 to TRBJ1-1; possible D gene TRBD1, 5 bases. Germline assignment: CDR1 LNHDA and CDR2 SQIVND (reference sequence). This CDR3 spans 15 amino acids. Deletions cut 0 bases from V and 3 bases from J, with 11 bases between.

The chain has TRBV4-2 and TRBJ1-1; D unclear. From germline, CDR1 is LGHNA and CDR2 YNFKEQ. The CDR3 length is 15 residues. The V end was cut by 6 bases, the J end by 0 bases, with 14 bases between. CDR3 region: CASRHPGFMNTEAFF. Written as DNA, the CDR3 is TGTGCCAGCAGACACCCGGGATTCATGAACACTGAAGCTTTCTTT.

The V and J genes are TRBV27 and TRBJ1-6; the D gene is possibly TRBD1 (5 bases). The CDR3 length is 12 residues. Germline lookup yields CDR1 MNHEY and CDR2 SMNVEV (reference sequence). Trimming removed 2 bases at V and 16 bases at J, with 12 bases between. This CDR3 reads CASSLNQGQLHF. CDR3 coding DNA: TGTGCCAGCAGTTTAAATCAGGGCCAGCTCCACTTT.

The chain employs TRBV4-2 and TRBJ2-1; 11 bases agree with TRBD2. CDR1 and CDR2 from the germline V gene are LGHNA and YNFKEQ. V dropped 0 bases and J dropped 9; count of bases not matched to a gene: 7. This CDR3 region has 16 residues. The CDR3 region is CASSQDLTSGVGEQFF. CDR3 DNA sequence: TGTGCCAGCAGCCAAGATTTGACTAGCGGGGTAGGTGAGCAGTTCTTC.

The chain recombines TRBV28 with TRBJ1-4; possibly TRBD1 for D (5 bases). Germline-derived CDR1 and CDR2 are MDHEN and SYDVKM. The CDR3 loop spans 13 amino acids. The V and J ends lost 10 bases and 8 bases respectively, with 17 bases between them. The CDR3 coding sequence is TGTGCCATTACCGCGGGGCGGAGGGAAAAACTGTTTTTT. Its protein is CAITAGRREKLFF.

This clone appeared once. The chain has TRBV4-1 and TRBJ1-5; 8 bases align to TRBD1. With V trimmed by 4 bases and J by 6 bases, 14 bases remained unmatched. The CDR3 totals 17 residues. Germline loops: CDR1 MGHRA, CDR2 YSYEKL. The CDR3 loop reads CASSLLPGQGGGQPQHF. CDR3 sequence (DNA): TGCGCCAGCAGCCTATTACCTGGACAGGGCGGGGGTCAGCCCCAGCATTTT.

The CDR3 DNA sequence: TGTGCCAGCAGAAACAGGGCTTCCGACACCGGGGAGCTGTTTTTT. It translates to CASRNRASDTGELFF. The gene calls are TRBV2 and TRBJ2-2, with D perhaps TRBD1 (6 bases). The CDR3 contains 15 residues. V lost 6 bases, J lost 3 bases, and 14 bases lay in between. CDR1 SNHLY and CDR2 FYNNEI come from the germline V gene.

The rearrangement uses TRBV5-1 and TRBJ2-2; 12 bases are shared with TRBD1. This CDR3 region has 18 residues. The V gene's germline CDR1 is SGHRS and CDR2 YFSETQ. The J segment lost 2 bases and the V segment lost 5 bases, leaving 10 bases of the junction unmatched. The CDR3 DNA reads TGCGCCAGCAGATCGGGACAGGGGGCCCAAATCAACACCGGGGAGCTGTTTTTT. The encoded protein is CASRSGQGAQINTGELFF.

The rearrangement joins TRBV19 to TRBJ1-1, with unresolved D. The CDR3 extends over 15 amino acids. CDR1 is LNHDA, CDR2 SQIVND, per germline (reference sequence). V was trimmed by 0 bases and J by 0 bases, leaving 8 bases between them. CDR3 sequence: CASSIDPVMNTEAFF. The CDR3 nucleotides are TGTGCCAGTAGTATAGATCCCGTTATGAACACTGAAGCTTTCTTT.

V and J are TRBV27 and TRBJ2-2; no reliable D call. Germline loops: CDR1 MNHEY, CDR2 SMNVEV (reference sequence). The CDR3 is 14 amino acids. Trimming took off 5 bases at V and 7 bases at J, with 14 bases between the two ends. The CDR3 is CASSPTYGDGELFF. The CDR3 DNA is TGTGCCAGCAGTCCCACTTATGGAGACGGGGAGCTGTTTTTT.

The chain combines TRBV10-2 with TRBJ1-1; D is perhaps TRBD1 (6 bases). The germline V gene has CDR1 WSHSY and CDR2 SAAADI. V was trimmed by 8 bases and J by 5 bases, leaving 15 bases between them. This CDR3 region has 13 residues. The CDR3, as DNA: TGCGCCAGCGGTATACAGGGTAGAACTGAAGCTTTCTTT. As protein: CASGIQGRTEAFF.

This chain links TRBV2 with TRBJ2-3, with TRBD2 as a possible D gene (5 bases). Germline CDR1 is SNHLY and CDR2 is FYNNEI. CDR3 length equals 14 residues. Trimming removed 10 bases at V and 4 bases at J, with 18 bases between. The DNA of the CDR3 is TGTGCCACAAGAGACGGAGGCTCGTCAGATACGCAGTATTTT. Encoded protein: CATRDGGSSDTQYF.

This clone has a single count. This chain links TRBV7-8 with TRBJ2-5; D is perhaps TRBD2 (6 bases). The CDR3 totals 16 residues. The ends were cut back, 8 bases at V and 5 bases at J, with 24 bases in the middle. Germline V gene sequence: CDR1 SGHVS, CDR2 FQNEAQ. CDR3 DNA: TGTGCCAGCGCAAAGACGATGACGGGGGTGAGGGAGACCCAGTACTTC. Translated: CASAKTMTGVRETQYF. The entire variable domain, with the rest obtained from reference TRBV7-8 and TRBJ2-5, is as follows: GAGVSQSPRYKVAKRGQDVALRCDPISGHVSLFWYQQALGQGPEFLTYFQNEAQLDKSGLPSDRFFAERPEGSVSTLKIQRTQQEDSAVYLCASAKTMTGVRETQYFGPGTRLLVL.

This rearrangement joins TRBV6-4 to TRBJ2-3; 8 bases align to TRBD2. Unmatched junction bases numbered 0, after V lost 3 bases and J lost 1 base. This CDR3 has 14 amino acids. Germline V lookup: CDR1 MRHNA, CDR2 SNTAGT. The CDR3 region is CASSERGGTDTQYF. DNA of the CDR3: TGTGCCAGCAGTGAGCGGGGGGGCACAGATACGCAGTATTTT.

The chain recombines TRBV2 with TRBJ2-5; 9 nucleotides line up with TRBD1. The ends lost 4 bases at V and 4 bases at J; junction bases unmatched: 7. The CDR3 length is 15 residues. Looked up from germline, CDR1 is SNHLY and CDR2 is FYNNEI. CDR3 in amino acids: CASSAGTGSRETQYF. The CDR3 DNA sequence: TGTGCCAGCAGTGCCGGGACAGGGAGTCGAGAGACCCAGTACTTC.

The chain uses TRBV28 and TRBJ1-1; 7 nucleotides agree with TRBD1. The germline gives CDR1 MDHEN, CDR2 SYDVKM. The J segment lost 12 bases and the V segment lost 6 bases, leaving 7 bases of the junction unmatched. This CDR3 has 11 residues. CDR3 sequence (DNA): TGTGCCAGCAGCTCGACAGGGTTGTCTTTCTTT. Its protein product is CASSSTGLSFF.

The rearrangement joins TRBV28 to TRBJ2-7, with 12 bases fitting TRBD2. The CDR3 covers 15 residues. Germline CDR1 MDHEN, CDR2 SYDVKM. Trimming took 5 bases from V and 3 from J; bases not matched to a gene: 5. The CDR3 sequence is CASSTQTSGGYEQYF. The CDR3 DNA reads TGTGCCAGCAGTACCCAGACTAGCGGGGGCTACGAGCAGTACTTC.

This chain joins TRBV2 and TRBJ2-1, with 8 bases matching TRBD2. The CDR3 is made up of 16 amino acids. Germline-derived CDR1 and CDR2 are SNHLY and FYNNEI. Unmatched junction bases numbered 4, after V lost 3 bases and J lost 0 bases. The CDR3 loop is CASSDWLAGSYNEQFF. The CDR3 DNA reads as TGTGCCAGCAGTGATTGGCTAGCGGGCTCCTACAATGAGCAGTTCTTC.

J is TRBJ1-1 and V is TRBV6-1; D perhaps matches TRBD1 (5 bases). The CDR3 spans 12 residues. Germline V gene data show CDR1 as MNHNS and CDR2 as SASEGT. V was pared by 4 bases and J by 6 bases, with 9 bases between. The CDR3 protein is CASSVRGAEAFF. CDR3 bases: TGTGCCAGCAGTGTTCGGGGGGCTGAAGCTTTCTTT.

The genes are TRBV9 and TRBJ2-1; no reliable D call. Germline V gives CDR1 SGDLS, CDR2 YYNGEE. The V end lost 3 bases, the J end lost 7 bases, and 17 bases lay between the germline ends. CDR3 length equals 15 residues. As DNA, the CDR3 is TGTGCCAGCAGCGATTCTAGTGAGGTGTGGAATGAGCAGTTCTTC. It specifies CASSDSSEVWNEQFF.

The CDR3 DNA sequence: TGTGCCAGCAGTTACCCTGACAGGGGTGGGACAGATACGCAGTATTTT. Translation gives CASSYPDRGGTDTQYF. The chain recombines TRBV6-6 with TRBJ2-3; 8 bases align to TRBD1. J lost 3 bases, V lost 2 bases, and 7 bases had no gene match. This CDR3 has 16 amino acids. Germline CDR1 and CDR2: MNHNY and SVGAGI (reference sequence).

The chain has TRBV7-5 and TRBJ2-3; the table's TRBD2 call for D was not verified on the DNA. TRBV7-5 is an annotated pseudogene. The CDR3 covers 18 residues. CDR3 protein: CARSLADAGTRGPDTQYF. CDR3 DNA sequence: TGTGCCAGAAGCTTAGCGGATGCCGGGACTAGGGGACCAGATACGCAGTATTTT.

The V call is TRBV15, the J call TRBJ1-5, with 9 bases fitting TRBD1. The CDR3 consists of 17 residues. The V gene end was trimmed by 1 base and the J gene end by 3 bases; junction bases not matched to a gene: 7. CDR1 and CDR2 (germline): LNHNV, YYDKDF (reference sequence). DNA of the CDR3: TGTGCCACCAGCAGAGTTGGGACAGGGCCTATCAATCAGCCCCAGCATTTT. It encodes CATSRVGTGPINQPQHF.